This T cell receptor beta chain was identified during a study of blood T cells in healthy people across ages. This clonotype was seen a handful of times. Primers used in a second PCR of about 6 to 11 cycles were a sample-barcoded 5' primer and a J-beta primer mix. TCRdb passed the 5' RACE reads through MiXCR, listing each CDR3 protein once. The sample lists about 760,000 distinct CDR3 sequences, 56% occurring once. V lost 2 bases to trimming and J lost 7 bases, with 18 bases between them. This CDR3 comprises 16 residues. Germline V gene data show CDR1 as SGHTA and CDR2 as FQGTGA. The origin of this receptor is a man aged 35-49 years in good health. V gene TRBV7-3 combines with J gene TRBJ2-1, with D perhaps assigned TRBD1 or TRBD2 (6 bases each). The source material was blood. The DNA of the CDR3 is TGTGCCAGCAGCTTATTAGGGGGGCCGGTAGATAATGAGCAGTTCTTC. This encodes CASSLLGGPVDNEQFF. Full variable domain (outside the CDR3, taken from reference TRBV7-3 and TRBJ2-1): GAGVSQTPSNKVTEKGKYVELRCDPISGHTALYWYRQSLGQGPEFLIYFQGTGAADDSGLPNDRFFAVRPEGSVSTLKIQRTERGDSAVYLCASSLLGGPVDNEQFFGPGTRLTVL.